Listed here is a single TCR beta chain. Its cognate antigen is unknown. CDR1 MNHEY and CDR2 SMNVEV come from the germline V gene (reference sequence). V lost 6 bases and J lost 1; bases outside the gene matches: 8. This CDR3 is built from 15 residues. The data originate from a study of cytomegalovirus exposure and HLA in healthy donors. Overall study results and limits: Researchers left out some V segments, among them TRBV6-2 and TRBV6-3, as indistinguishable. In a later analysis, CMV-associated beta chains were mostly HLA-associated, it appeared. A missense variant in DCLRE1C was later tied to TCR beta V- and J-gene trimming.

Though nominally healthy at sampling, donors likely had unrecorded immune exposures. The PCR contained 60 Vbeta and 13 Jbeta primers. Assay used: immunoSEQ multiplex PCR; TCRdb lists only in-frame clones, some missing. This table holds some 52,000 clones. The V gene is TRBV27, the J gene TRBJ2-7; TRBD1 agrees at 8 bases. Sequencing was performed on PBMCs. The clonotype was recovered from an older woman in good health and CMV-seropositive. CDR3 bases: TGTGCCAGCAGCCTAACCTGGACAGGGTCCTACGAGCAGTACTTC. Amino acids: CASSLTWTGSYEQYF.